This is a list of T cell receptor beta chains from one sample in a study of early T cells in non-severe SARS-CoV-2 infection. TCRdb re-analysed the 5' RACE reads in MiXCR, keeping a single row per CDR3 protein. Among about 110,000 distinct CDR3 sequences listed, roughly 12% were seen once. This specimen consisted of whole blood, obtained at baseline. Every receptor here comes from an adult who was a healthcare worker with PCR-confirmed SARS-CoV-2 infection or an uninfected control (not recorded which). CDR3s include the opening cysteine and the closing phenylalanine or tryptophan. D genes are given only for firm matches. A clone size is listed for some rows: how often the clone was seen (once, few, many), or a class if it is expanded.

TRBJ1-5 . TRBV6-4 TRBD1 TGTGCCAGCAGTGTAACAGGGGGCGCGGGACAGCCCCAGCATTTT CASSVTGGAGQPQHF
TRBJ2-3 . TRBV5-1 TRBD2 TGCGCCAGCAGCCCTACTAGCGGGGCAGATACGCAGTATTTT CASSPTSGADTQYF
TRBJ2-3 . TRBV20-1 . TGCAGTGCTAGGGAGCCTAACACAGATACGCAGTATTTT CSAREPNTDTQYF
TRBJ2-7 . TRBV7-9 . TGTGCCAGCAGCCCAAGATGGGCGGGGGACAGTTTCGCCGAGCAGTACTTC CASSPRWAGDSFAEQYF
TRBJ1-1 many TRBV7-8 . TGTGCCAGCAGCTTGAGACCTGGGGTTTTGAACACTGAAGCTTTCTTT CASSLRPGVLNTEAFF
TRBJ2-5 . TRBV24-1 TRBD2 TGTGCCACCAGTGATCCCAAGCGGGAACCGCAAGAGACCCAGTACTTC CATSDPKREPQETQYF
TRBJ1-4 few TRBV5-1 . TGCGCCAGCAGCGGGGAGGACAGTCTTAATGAAAAACTGTTTTTT CASSGEDSLNEKLFF
TRBJ2-3 many TRBV12-3/TRBV12-4 TRBD1 TGTGCCAGCAGCCGACCCCGACAGGGTGCTAGCACAGATACGCAGTATTTT CASSRPRQGASTDTQYF
TRBJ1-5 few TRBV4-1 . TGCGCCAGCAGCCAAGCTCCCGTTGGGGGAGATCAGCCCCAGCATTTT CASSQAPVGGDQPQHF
TRBJ2-1 few TRBV6-2/TRBV6-3 . TGTGCCAGCAGTGCAATTGGTGGGGGGAACTACAATGAGCAGTTCTTC CASSAIGGGNYNEQFF
TRBJ2-3 many TRBV18 . TGTGCCAGCTCACCCGACACAGATACGCAGTATTTT CASSPDTDTQYF
TRBJ1-4 few TRBV19 . TGTGCCAGCAGGGAGCCAAATGAAAAACTGTTTTTT CASREPNEKLFF
TRBJ1-6 few TRBV30 TRBD1 TGTGCCTGGAGTGTACAGGGACAGGGCCGATCACCCCTCCACTTT CAWSVQGQGRSPLHF
TRBJ2-5 few TRBV5-1 . TGCGCCAGCAGCTTGACCCGAGAGACCCAGTACTTC CASSLTRETQYF
TRBJ2-7 . TRBV10-3 . TGTGCCATCAGTGACGGACGGGCCTACGAGCAGTACTTC CAISDGRAYEQYF
TRBJ1-4 . TRBV19 . TGTGCCACGATGGCGCAGGATGAAGATGAAAAACTGTTTTTT CATMAQDEDEKLFF
TRBJ1-1 . TRBV2 . TGTGCCAGCACAAGACAGGCTGGAACTGAAGCTTTCTTT CASTRQAGTEAFF
TRBJ1-1 few TRBV10-2 TRBD1 TGCGCCAGCAGGACAGGGGAAGGGGAAAACACTGAAGCTTTCTTT CASRTGEGENTEAFF
TRBJ1-2 many TRBV27 TRBD1 TGTGCCAGCCAACTGACAGGGTCATTCTATGGCTACACCTTC CASQLTGSFYGYTF
TRBJ2-7 few TRBV7-9 TRBD1 TGTGCCAGCAGCCGCCAACAGGGGGCTGGCGAGCAGTACTTC CASSRQQGAGEQYF
TRBJ2-7 once TRBV29-1 . TGCAGCGTGGTAATGCCGCCAGCCTACGAGCAGTACTTC CSVVMPPAYEQYF
TRBJ1-2 few TRBV2 . TGTGCCAGCATCAGGGACGTTAACTATGGCTACACCTTC CASIRDVNYGYTF
TRBJ2-7 few TRBV29-1 . TGCAGCGTTCTAATAACAACCTACGAGCAGTACTTC CSVLITTYEQYF
TRBJ1-4 few TRBV4-2 TRBD1 TGTGCCAGCAGCCCCGGACAGGGGTATGAAAAACTGTTTTTT CASSPGQGYEKLFF
TRBJ2-5 many TRBV9 . TGTGCCAGCAGCGTCGGCAACCAAGAGACCCAGTACTTC CASSVGNQETQYF
TRBJ2-3 . TRBV19 . TGTGCCAGTAGTAGCCTGACCACAGATACGCAGTATTTT CASSSLTTDTQYF
TRBJ1-1 . TRBV12-3/TRBV12-4 . TGTGCCAGCAGTTTCACAGTGGACACTGAAGCTTTCTTT CASSFTVDTEAFF
TRBJ2-4 few TRBV4-1 . TGCGCCAGCAGCCAAGATCAGGGGCGGGGAAACATTCAGTACTTC CASSQDQGRGNIQYF
TRBJ2-3 few TRBV14 TRBD1 TGTGCCAGCAGCCAAGAGACAGGGTTTAGCACAGATACGCAGTATTTT CASSQETGFSTDTQYF
TRBJ1-2 many TRBV20-1 . TGCAGTGCTAGAGGGGGGGATGCCTATGGCTACACCTTC CSARGGDAYGYTF
TRBJ1-1 . TRBV9 . TGTGCCAGCAGTCCACGAGGGGGGCGGAGTGAAGCTTTCTTT CASSPRGGRSEAFF
TRBJ1-1 . TRBV7-3 . TGTGCCAGCGGCGTTAACATGAACACTGAAGCTTTCTTT CASGVNMNTEAFF
TRBJ1-1 . TRBV6-5 . TGTGCCAGCAGTTTTAGGTCGGGAGGCGCTTTCTTT CASSFRSGGAFF
TRBJ2-1 . TRBV29-1 . TGCAGCGGAACGGGAGCGTCCTACAATGAGCAGTTCTTC CSGTGASYNEQFF
TRBJ1-5 few TRBV5-1 . TGCGCCAGCAGCCGGACGTTCGGTGGCAATCAGCCCCAGCATTTT CASSRTFGGNQPQHF
TRBJ1-6 . TRBV15 . TGTGCCACCAGCCCTCGACAGGACTCGTCCCTCCACTTT CATSPRQDSSLHF
TRBJ1-2 many TRBV6-6 . TGTGCCAGCAGTTACCTCTCAGGGTTCTATGGCTACACCTTC CASSYLSGFYGYTF
TRBJ2-3 . TRBV24-1 TRBD1 TGTGCCACCAGTACCGGACAGGGCACAGATACGCAGTATTTT CATSTGQGTDTQYF
TRBJ2-3 . TRBV2 . TGTGCCAGCATCGGGTGGGACACAGATACGCAGTATTTT CASIGWDTDTQYF
TRBJ2-7 . TRBV12-3/TRBV12-4 . TGTGCCAGCAGCTTCCAAGCGGCCGGTCCCTACGAGCAGTACTTC CASSFQAAGPYEQYF
TRBJ2-7 . TRBV20-1 . TGCAGTGCCAGTCGACAGGTCCCGGGCGAGCAGTACTTC CSASRQVPGEQYF
TRBJ1-2 few TRBV6-1 . TGTGCCAGCAGTGAAGGGTACAGCTTCTATGGCTACACCTTC CASSEGYSFYGYTF
TRBJ1-6 many TRBV18 . TGTGCCAGCTCACCAGGTTTTGGGCAGACCAATTCACCCCTCCACTTT CASSPGFGQTNSPLHF
TRBJ2-7 few TRBV4-2 . TGTGCCAGCAGCCAAGCCTACAGGGACAACGAGCAGTACTTC CASSQAYRDNEQYF
TRBJ1-1 few TRBV10-3 . TGTGCCATCAGTGAGGAGGGTAGGAGGAAGAACACTGAAGCTTTCTTT CAISEEGRRKNTEAFF